A single sample gave rise to the 7 T cell receptor beta chains below, sequenced in a study of cytomegalovirus exposure and HLA in healthy donors. PCR primers comprised 60 Vbeta and 13 Jbeta primers. Sequencing used immunoSEQ multiplex PCR; TCRdb keeps in-frame clones, though not all of them. The sample carries around 300,000 clones, around 65% recorded once. The specimen sequenced was PBMCs. These TCRs come from a female donor in good health and CMV-seronegative.

The V and J genes are TRBV10-3 and TRBJ1-4, with 10 bases aligning to TRBD1. The J segment lost 7 bases and the V segment lost 10 bases, leaving 9 bases of the junction unmatched. Germline V lookup: CDR1 ENHRY, CDR2 SYGVKD. The CDR3 runs 14 residues. DNA of the CDR3: TGTGCCACCCGGAGACAGGGGGCTTCTGAAAAACTGTTTTTT. This encodes CATRRQGASEKLFF.

V is TRBV6-6 and J is TRBJ1-1, with D unresolved. Germline V gene data show CDR1 as MNHNY and CDR2 as SVGAGI (reference sequence). The CDR3 sequence is 12 residues long. V shed 9 bases and J shed 4 bases, with 12 bases lying between them. The CDR3 loop is CASTAAGTEAFF. The CDR3 nucleotides are TGTGCCAGTACAGCCGCGGGCACTGAAGCTTTCTTT.

J is TRBJ2-3 and V is TRBV18, with 7 positions matching TRBD1. The CDR3 has 17 amino acids. The V gene's germline CDR1 is KGHSH and CDR2 LQKENI. With V trimmed by 3 bases and J by 2 bases, 11 bases remained unmatched. CDR3 amino acids: CASSPPRRGKVTDTQYF. In DNA, the CDR3 is TGTGCCAGCTCACCCCCCCGCAGGGGGAAGGTCACAGATACGCAGTATTTT.

CDR3 sequence reads: CASSLVGTGSDQPQHF. The CDR3 region has the DNA TGTGCCAGCAGCTTAGTTGGGACAGGGAGTGATCAGCCCCAGCATTTT. This sequence joins TRBV7-9 and TRBJ1-5; 9 nucleotides agree with TRBD1. V trimming: 1 base; J trimming: 5 bases; junction bases outside the gene matches: 6. Germline CDR1 is SEHNR and CDR2 is FQNEAQ (reference sequence). CDR3 size: 16 residues. The full variable domain, in which reference TRBV7-9 and TRBJ1-5 provide the parts outside the CDR3, is DTGVSQNPRHKITKRGQNVTFRCDPISEHNRLYWYRQTLGQGPEFLTYFQNEAQLEKSRLLSDRFSAERPKGSFSTLEIQRTEQGDSAMYLCASSLVGTGSDQPQHFGDGTRLSIL.

The J gene is TRBJ2-2, the V gene TRBV27; the D gene is possibly TRBD2 (6 bases). V lost 6 bases to trimming and J lost 4 bases, with 12 bases between them. Per the germline V gene, CDR1 is MNHEY and CDR2 is SMNVEV (reference sequence). This CDR3 has 14 amino acids. The CDR3 reads CASRLREPTGELFF. CDR3 DNA sequence: TGTGCCAGCAGACTCCGGGAGCCCACCGGGGAGCTGTTTTTT.

The chain links TRBV27 to TRBJ1-1; 9 bases line up with TRBD1. The V segment lost 3 bases and the J segment 11 bases; nucleotides outside the gene matches: 7. The CDR3 spans 13 residues. Germline lookup yields CDR1 MNHEY and CDR2 SMNVEV (reference sequence). CDR3 protein: CASSFSGTGWAFF. The CDR3 nucleotides read TGTGCCAGCAGTTTTTCCGGGACAGGGTGGGCTTTCTTT.

This clone was recorded a few times. The sample holds other DNA sequences that translate to the same CDR3. The chain recombines TRBV11-2 with TRBJ1-2; 8 positions agree with TRBD1. Germline V gene sequence: CDR1 SGHAT, CDR2 FQNNGV. This CDR3 is 13 amino acids long. V dropped 1 base and J dropped 8; count of bases not matched to a gene: 3. The CDR3 DNA follows: TGTGCCAGCAGCTTAGGGACAGGGTCGGGCTACACCTTC. Translated: CASSLGTGSGYTF.